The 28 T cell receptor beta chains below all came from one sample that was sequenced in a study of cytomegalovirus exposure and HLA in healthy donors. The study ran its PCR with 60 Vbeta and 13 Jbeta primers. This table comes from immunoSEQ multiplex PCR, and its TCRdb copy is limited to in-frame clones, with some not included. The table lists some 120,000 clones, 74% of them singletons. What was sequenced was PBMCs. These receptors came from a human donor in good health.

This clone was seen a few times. CDR3 region: CASSIIGGGNTGELFF. CDR3 nucleotides: TGTGCCAGTAGTATTATCGGGGGGGGGAACACCGGGGAGCTGTTTTTT. The V gene is TRBV19, the J gene TRBJ2-2, with 8 bases matching TRBD2. The trim removed 3 bases at V and 1 base at J, leaving 4 bases unmatched. The CDR3 loop spans 16 amino acids. Germline lookup yields CDR1 LNHDA and CDR2 SQIVND (reference sequence).

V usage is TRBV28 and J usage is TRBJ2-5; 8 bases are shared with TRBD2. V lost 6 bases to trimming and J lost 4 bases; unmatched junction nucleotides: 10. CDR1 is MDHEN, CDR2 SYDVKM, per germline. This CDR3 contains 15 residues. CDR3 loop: CASSGGEGIRETQYF. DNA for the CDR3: TGTGCCAGCAGCGGGGGGGAGGGGATACGAGAGACCCAGTACTTC.

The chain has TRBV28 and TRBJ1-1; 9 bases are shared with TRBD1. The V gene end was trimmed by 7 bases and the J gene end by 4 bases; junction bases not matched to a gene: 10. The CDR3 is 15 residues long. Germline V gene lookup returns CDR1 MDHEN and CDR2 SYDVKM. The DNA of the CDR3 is TGTGCCAGCATTAACAGGGGGCATTTGGGCACTGAAGCTTTCTTT. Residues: CASINRGHLGTEAFF. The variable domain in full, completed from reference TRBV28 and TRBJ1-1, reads DVKVTQSSRYLVKRTGEKVFLECVQDMDHENMFWYRQDPGLGLRLIYFSYDVKMKEKGDIPEGYSVSREKKERFSLILESASTNQTSMYLCASINRGHLGTEAFFGQGTRLTVV.

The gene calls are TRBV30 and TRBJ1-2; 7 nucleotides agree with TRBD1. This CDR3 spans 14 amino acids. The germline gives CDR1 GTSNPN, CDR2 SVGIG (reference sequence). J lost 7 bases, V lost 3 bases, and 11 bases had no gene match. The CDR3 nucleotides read TGTGCCTGGAGCAGGGACAGACCAAGGTCTGGCTACACCTTC. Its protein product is CAWSRDRPRSGYTF.

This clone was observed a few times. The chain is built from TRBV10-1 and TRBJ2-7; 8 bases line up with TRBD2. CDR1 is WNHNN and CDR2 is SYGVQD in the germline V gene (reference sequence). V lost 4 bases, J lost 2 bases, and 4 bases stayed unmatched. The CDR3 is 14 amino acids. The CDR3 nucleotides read TGCGCCAGCAGTGGGACTAGCCTTCCCTACGAGCAGTACTTC. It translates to CASSGTSLPYEQYF.

CDR3 nucleotide sequence: TGTGCCAGCAGTTCCCCAACGAGCGCAAGCACAGATACGCAGTATTTT. Translating gives CASSSPTSASTDTQYF. The chain couples TRBV28 to TRBJ2-3, with D hard to call. Germline loops: CDR1 MDHEN, CDR2 SYDVKM. The CDR3 sequence is 16 residues long. V gave up 4 bases and J gave up 0 bases, with 14 bases separating them. The whole variable domain, filled in from reference TRBV28 and TRBJ2-3, reads DVKVTQSSRYLVKRTGEKVFLECVQDMDHENMFWYRQDPGLGLRLIYFSYDVKMKEKGDIPEGYSVSREKKERFSLILESASTNQTSMYLCASSSPTSASTDTQYFGPGTRLTVL.

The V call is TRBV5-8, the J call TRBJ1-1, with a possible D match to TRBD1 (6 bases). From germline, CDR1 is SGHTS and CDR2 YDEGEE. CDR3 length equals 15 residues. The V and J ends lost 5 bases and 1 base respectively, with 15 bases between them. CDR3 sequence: CASRSEGHRNTEAFF. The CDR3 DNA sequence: TGTGCCAGCAGAAGTGAGGGACATAGGAACACTGAAGCTTTCTTT.

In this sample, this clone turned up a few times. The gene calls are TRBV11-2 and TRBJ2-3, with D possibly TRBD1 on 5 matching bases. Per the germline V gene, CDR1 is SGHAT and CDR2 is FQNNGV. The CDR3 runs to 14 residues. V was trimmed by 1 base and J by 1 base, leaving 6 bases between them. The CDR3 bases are TGTGCCAGCAGCTTAGGGGGCGGCACAGATACGCAGTATTTT. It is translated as CASSLGGGTDTQYF. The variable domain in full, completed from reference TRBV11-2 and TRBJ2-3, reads EAGVAQSPRYKIIEKRQSVAFWCNPISGHATLYWYQQILGQGPKLLIQFQNNGVVDDSQLPKDRFSAERLKGVDSTLKIQPAKLEDSAVYLCASSLGGGTDTQYFGPGTRLTVL.

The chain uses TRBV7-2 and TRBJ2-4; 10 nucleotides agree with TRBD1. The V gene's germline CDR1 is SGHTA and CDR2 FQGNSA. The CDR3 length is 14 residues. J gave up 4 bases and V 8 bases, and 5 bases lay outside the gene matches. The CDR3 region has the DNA TGTGCCAGCGGAGGGACAGGGGTTAAAAACATTCAGTACTTC. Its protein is CASGGTGVKNIQYF. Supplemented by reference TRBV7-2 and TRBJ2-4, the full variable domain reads GAGVSQSPSNKVTEKGKDVELRCDPISGHTALYWYRQSLGQGLEFLIYFQGNSAPDKSGLPSDRFSAERTGGSVSTLTIQRTQQEDSAVYLCASGGTGVKNIQYFGAGTRLSVL.

CDR3 loop: CATSRAEGDWATEAFF. The CDR3 nucleotides are TGTGCCACCAGCAGAGCGGAAGGGGATTGGGCCACTGAAGCTTTCTTT. The chain has TRBV15 and TRBJ1-1, with D perhaps matching TRBD1 (5 bases). Germline CDR1 is LNHNV and CDR2 is YYDKDF (reference sequence). Trimming took off 1 base at V and 4 bases at J, with 16 bases between the two ends. The CDR3 contains 16 residues.

CDR3 loop: CASSARDNTGEFNSPLHF. The CDR3 DNA reads as TGTGCCAGCAGTGCCAGGGACAACACCGGGGAATTTAATTCACCCCTCCACTTT. The chain recombines TRBV6-1 with TRBJ1-6, with D possibly being TRBD1 (6 bases). Per the germline V gene, CDR1 is MNHNS and CDR2 is SASEGT. The CDR3 loop spans 18 amino acids. Trimming shortened V by 4 bases and J by 6 bases, and 22 bases separated the two germline ends.

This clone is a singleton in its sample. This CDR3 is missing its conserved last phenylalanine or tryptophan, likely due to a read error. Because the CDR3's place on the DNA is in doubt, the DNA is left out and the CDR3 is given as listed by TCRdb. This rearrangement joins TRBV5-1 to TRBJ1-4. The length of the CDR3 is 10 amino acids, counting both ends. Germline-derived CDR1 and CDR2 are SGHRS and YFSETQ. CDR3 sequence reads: CASSTDRGRA.

CDR3 sequence: CASTSTSQSGGYTF. DNA of the CDR3: TGTGCCAGCACTTCCACCTCCCAGTCGGGTGGCTACACCTTC. The chain has TRBV6-6 and TRBJ1-2; no firm D call. This CDR3 is 14 amino acids long. Trimming stripped 7 bases from V and 7 bases from J, with 19 bases between. The germline gives CDR1 MNHNY, CDR2 SVGAGI (reference sequence).

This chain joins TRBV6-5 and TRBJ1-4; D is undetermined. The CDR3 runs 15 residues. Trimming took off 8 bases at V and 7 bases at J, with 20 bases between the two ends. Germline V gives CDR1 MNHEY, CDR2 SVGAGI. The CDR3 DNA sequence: TGTGCCAGCTCCAGTGGGTTGACCCGAGGTGAAAAACTGTTTTTT. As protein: CASSSGLTRGEKLFF.

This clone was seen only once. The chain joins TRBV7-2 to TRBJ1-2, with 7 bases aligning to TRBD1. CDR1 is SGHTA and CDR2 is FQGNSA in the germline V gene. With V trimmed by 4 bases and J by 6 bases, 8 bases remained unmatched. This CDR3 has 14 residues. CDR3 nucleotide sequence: TGTGCCAGCAGCTCCCGACAGGGTCTGGATGGCTACACCTTC. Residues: CASSSRQGLDGYTF.

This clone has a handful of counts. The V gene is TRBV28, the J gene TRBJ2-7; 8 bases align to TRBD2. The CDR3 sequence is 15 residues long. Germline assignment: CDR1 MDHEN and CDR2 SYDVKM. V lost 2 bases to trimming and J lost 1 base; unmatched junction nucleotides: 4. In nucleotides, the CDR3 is TGTGCCAGCAGTTTAGCGGGAGGAGGGTCCTACGAGCAGTACTTC. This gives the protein CASSLAGGGSYEQYF.

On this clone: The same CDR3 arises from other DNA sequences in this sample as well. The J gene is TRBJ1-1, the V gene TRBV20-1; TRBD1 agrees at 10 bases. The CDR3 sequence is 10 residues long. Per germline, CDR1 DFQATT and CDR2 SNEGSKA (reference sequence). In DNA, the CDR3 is TGCTGGGGACAGGGGACTGAAGCTTTCTTT. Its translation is CWGQGTEAFF.

The CDR3 sequence is CASSRLLRDTEAFF. DNA of the CDR3: TGTGCCAGCAGCCGGCTCCTCAGGGACACTGAAGCTTTCTTT. The J gene is TRBJ1-1, the V gene TRBV7-8, with D possibly TRBD1 on 5 matching bases. CDR1 SGHVS and CDR2 FQNEAQ come from the germline V gene. This CDR3 is 14 amino acids long. V dropped 5 bases and J dropped 3 bases, with 13 bases sitting between them. The full variable domain, its missing parts supplied by reference TRBV7-8 and TRBJ1-1, is GAGVSQSPRYKVAKRGQDVALRCDPISGHVSLFWYQQALGQGPEFLTYFQNEAQLDKSGLPSDRFFAERPEGSVSTLKIQRTQQEDSAVYLCASSRLLRDTEAFFGQGTRLTVV.

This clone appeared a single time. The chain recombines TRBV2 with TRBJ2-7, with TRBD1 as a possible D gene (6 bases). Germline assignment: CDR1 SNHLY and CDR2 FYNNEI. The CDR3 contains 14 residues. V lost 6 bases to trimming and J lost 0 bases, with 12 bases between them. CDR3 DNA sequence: TGTGCCAGCAGCAACAGGGTCCCCTCCTACGAGCAGTACTTC. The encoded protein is CASSNRVPSYEQYF. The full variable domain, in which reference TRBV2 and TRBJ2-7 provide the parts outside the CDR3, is EPEVTQTPSHQVTQMGQEVILRCVPISNHLYFYWYRQILGQKVEFLVSFYNNEISEKSEIFDDQFSVERPDGSNFTLKIRSTKLEDSAMYFCASSNRVPSYEQYFGPGTRLTVT.

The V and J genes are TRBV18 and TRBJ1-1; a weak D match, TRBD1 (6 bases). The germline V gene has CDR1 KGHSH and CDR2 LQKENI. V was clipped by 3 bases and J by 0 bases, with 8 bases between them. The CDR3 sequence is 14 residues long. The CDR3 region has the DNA TGTGCCAGCTCACCGGACAGAATGAACACTGAAGCTTTCTTT. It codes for CASSPDRMNTEAFF. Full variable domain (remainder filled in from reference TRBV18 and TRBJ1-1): NAGVMQNPRHLVRRRGQEARLRCSPMKGHSHVYWYRQLPEEGLKFMVYLQKENIIDESGMPKERFSAEFPKEGPSILRIQQVVRGDSAAYFCASSPDRMNTEAFFGQGTRLTVV.

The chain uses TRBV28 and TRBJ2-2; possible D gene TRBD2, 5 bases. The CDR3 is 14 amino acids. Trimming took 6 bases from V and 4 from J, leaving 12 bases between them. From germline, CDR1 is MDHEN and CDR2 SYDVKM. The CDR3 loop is CASSTDGVTGELFF. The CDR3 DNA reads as TGTGCCAGCAGCACAGACGGGGTCACCGGGGAGCTGTTTTTT.

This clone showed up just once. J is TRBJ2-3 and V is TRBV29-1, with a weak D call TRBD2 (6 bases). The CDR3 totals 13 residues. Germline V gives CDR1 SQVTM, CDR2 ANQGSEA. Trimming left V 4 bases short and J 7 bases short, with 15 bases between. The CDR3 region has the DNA TGCAGCGTTGGGTCAGCGGAGGGGAATACGCAGTATTTT. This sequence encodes CSVGSAEGNTQYF.

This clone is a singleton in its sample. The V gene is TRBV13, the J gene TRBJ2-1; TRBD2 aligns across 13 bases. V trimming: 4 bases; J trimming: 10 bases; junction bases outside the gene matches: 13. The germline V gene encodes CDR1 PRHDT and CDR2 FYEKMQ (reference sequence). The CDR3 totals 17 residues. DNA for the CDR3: TGTGCCAGCAGCTCAGCCTGGACTAGCGGGGGCCCAAAAGAGCAGTTCTTC. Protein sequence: CASSSAWTSGGPKEQFF.

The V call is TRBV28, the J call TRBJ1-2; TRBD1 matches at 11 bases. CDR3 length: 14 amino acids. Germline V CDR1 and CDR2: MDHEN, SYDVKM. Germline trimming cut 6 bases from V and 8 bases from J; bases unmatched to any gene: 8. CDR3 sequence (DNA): TGTGCCAGCAGGGGACAGGGGGTCTTCGCCGGCTACACCTTC. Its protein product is CASRGQGVFAGYTF.

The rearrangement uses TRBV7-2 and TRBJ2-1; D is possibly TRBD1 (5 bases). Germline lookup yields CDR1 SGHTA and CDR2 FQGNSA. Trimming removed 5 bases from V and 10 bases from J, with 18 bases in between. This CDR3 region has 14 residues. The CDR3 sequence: CASSGTPGNREQFF. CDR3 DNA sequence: TGTGCCAGCAGCGGAACCCCCGGAAACAGGGAGCAGTTCTTC.

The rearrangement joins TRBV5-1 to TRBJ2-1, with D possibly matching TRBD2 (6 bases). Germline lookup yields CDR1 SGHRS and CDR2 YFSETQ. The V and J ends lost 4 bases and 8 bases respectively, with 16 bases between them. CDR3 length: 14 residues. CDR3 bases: TGCGCCAGCAGCCCGCGGGGTCCGGACGATGAGCAGTTCTTC. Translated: CASSPRGPDDEQFF.

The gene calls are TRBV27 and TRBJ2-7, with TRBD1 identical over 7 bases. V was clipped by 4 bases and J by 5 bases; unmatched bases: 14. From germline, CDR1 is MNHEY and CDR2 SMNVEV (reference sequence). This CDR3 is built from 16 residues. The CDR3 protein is CASSWSRGRFNDEQYF. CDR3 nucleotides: TGTGCCAGCAGTTGGTCCAGGGGGAGATTTAACGACGAGCAGTACTTC.

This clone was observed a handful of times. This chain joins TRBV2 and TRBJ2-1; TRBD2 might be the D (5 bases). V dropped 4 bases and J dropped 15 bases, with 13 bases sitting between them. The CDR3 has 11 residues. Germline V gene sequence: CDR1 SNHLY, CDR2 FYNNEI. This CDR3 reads CASSASGRPFF. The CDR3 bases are TGTGCCAGCAGTGCCAGCGGTAGGCCGTTCTTC.